The 19 T cell receptor beta chains listed next were all sequenced from one sample in a study of sequential checkpoint blockade in melanoma. The data were produced by immunoSEQ multiplex PCR, yet TCRdb's version contains in-frame clones alone and is incomplete. The table records some 2,000 clones, approximately 31% of them present only once. Specified treatment: randomized to nivolumab then ipilimumab (arm A) or the reverse (arm B). Source: tumor tissue (inferred from file names), taken from a patient given nivolumab and ipilimumab in sequence. The receptors come from a human donor with melanoma.

This clone was recorded a few times. V usage is TRBV28 and J usage is TRBJ2-7; 12 bases match TRBD2. This CDR3 contains 15 residues. After removal of 6 bases from V and 13 bases from J, the junction contained 16 bases not matched to a gene. Germline loops: CDR1 MDHEN, CDR2 SYDVKM. The CDR3 protein is CASRTRTSGGKPTYF. The CDR3 DNA reads TGTGCCAGCAGGACCCGTACTAGCGGGGGGAAACCCACATACTTC.

This chain connects TRBV18 to TRBJ2-1; 13 bases map to TRBD2. CDR1 KGHSH and CDR2 LQKENI come from the germline V gene. This CDR3 is built from 14 residues. V dropped 2 bases and J dropped 12; count of bases not matched to a gene: 4. The CDR3 region is CASSPNRLAGGQFF. CDR3 DNA: TGTGCCAGCTCACCAAACAGACTAGCGGGGGGGCAGTTCTTC.

The chain joins TRBV9 to TRBJ2-3; weak D call: TRBD2 (7 bases). CDR1 is SGDLS and CDR2 is YYNGEE in the germline V gene. V lost 3 bases to trimming and J lost 3 bases, with 17 bases between them. The CDR3 is 16 residues long. CDR3 in DNA: TGTGCCAGCAGCGCCATGGGGGGGGCCGGGACAGATACGCAGTATTTT. Translated, it gives CASSAMGGAGTDTQYF.

This chain connects TRBV6-8 to TRBJ2-3; D may match TRBD1 or TRBD2 (6 bases each). The CDR3 totals 16 residues. CDR1 is MNHGY, CDR2 SAAAGT, per germline. V was cut by 5 bases and J by 4 bases, with 19 bases left in between. CDR3 amino acids: CASSARGGPSSDTQYF. In nucleotides, the CDR3 is TGTGCCAGCAGTGCCCGTGGGGGGCCAAGCTCAGATACGCAGTATTTT.

The CDR3 loop is CASSPLYGQETQYF. The CDR3 nucleotides are TGTGCCAGCAGCCCCCTATACGGGCAAGAGACCCAGTACTTC. The chain has TRBV11-3 and TRBJ2-5; no clear D gene. CDR1 and CDR2 from the germline V gene are SGHNT and YENEEA. CDR3 size: 14 residues. Trimming pared 5 bases from V and 2 bases from J, leaving 12 bases between.

The V gene is TRBV5-1, the J gene TRBJ1-6; 9 nucleotides align to TRBD1. This CDR3 is built from 15 residues. The germline CDR1 and CDR2 sequences are SGHRS and YFSETQ. V dropped 3 bases and J dropped 11; count of bases not matched to a gene: 9. The CDR3 DNA is TGCGCCAGCAGCTGGGGACAGGGCTCGAGAGCACCCCTCCACTTT. As protein: CASSWGQGSRAPLHF.

The chain is built from TRBV11-3 and TRBJ2-3, with D possibly matching TRBD1 (6 bases). The germline V gene has CDR1 SGHNT and CDR2 YENEEA. The CDR3 has 15 residues. V was trimmed by 4 bases and J by 1 base, leaving 12 bases between them. The CDR3 sequence: CASSSQGFGTDTQYF. In DNA, the CDR3 is TGTGCCAGCAGCTCACAGGGATTCGGCACAGATACGCAGTATTTT.

By proportion, this clone is medium-sized. This rearrangement joins TRBV19 to TRBJ1-4; maybe TRBD1 (6 bases). V lost 9 bases to trimming and J lost 7 bases, with 15 bases between them. This CDR3 is built from 13 residues. CDR1 is LNHDA and CDR2 is SQIVND in the germline V gene (reference sequence). CDR3: CARKTGTLEKLFF. In DNA form, the CDR3 reads TGTGCCAGGAAGACAGGTACTCTTGAAAAACTGTTTTTT.

This chain links TRBV18 with TRBJ2-1; D may be TRBD1 (7 bases). Germline lookup yields CDR1 KGHSH and CDR2 LQKENI. The CDR3 has 15 residues. The germline V and J ends were trimmed by 3 bases and 9 bases, with 18 bases remaining between them. CDR3 sequence reads: CASSPGAGGRAEQFF. CDR3 nucleotide sequence: TGTGCCAGCTCACCGGGGGCAGGGGGGCGTGCTGAGCAGTTCTTC.

This clone was counted a few times. The gene calls are TRBV19 and TRBJ1-1; the match to TRBD1 covers 8 bases. Germline CDR1 is LNHDA and CDR2 is SQIVND (reference sequence). After removal of 7 bases from V and 5 bases from J, the junction contained 9 bases not matched to a gene. This CDR3 region has 14 residues. The CDR3 reads CASTPRQGWTEAFF. CDR3 sequence (DNA): TGTGCCAGTACTCCGAGACAGGGGTGGACTGAAGCTTTCTTT.

This chain joins TRBV14 and TRBJ2-7; D gene unclear. Trimming left V 0 bases short and J 7 bases short, with 10 bases between. The CDR3 extends over 13 amino acids. Looked up from germline, CDR1 is SGHDN and CDR2 is FVKESK. This CDR3 is CASSQEISAEQYF. The CDR3 DNA sequence: TGTGCCAGCAGCCAAGAGATCTCGGCAGAGCAGTACTTC.

This clone was picked up a small number of times. The V call is TRBV5-1, the J call TRBJ1-5, with D maybe TRBD1 (5 bases). V lost 1 base, J lost 3 bases, and 8 bases lay in between. CDR1 is SGHRS, CDR2 YFSETQ, per germline. The CDR3 is 14 amino acids. The CDR3 DNA reads TGCGCCAGCAGCTTGACAGGTCTCAATCAGCCCCAGCATTTT. Amino acids: CASSLTGLNQPQHF.

The V call is TRBV28, the J call TRBJ1-3; 12 bases line up with TRBD1. Germline V gives CDR1 MDHEN, CDR2 SYDVKM. Trimming cost V 3 bases and J 8 bases; bases outside gene matches: 2. CDR3 size: 14 residues. CDR3 nucleotides: TGTGCCAGCAGTTTGGGACAGGGGGCTGACACCATATATTTT. This translates into CASSLGQGADTIYF.

By share of the sample, this clone is medium-sized. This rearrangement joins TRBV15 to TRBJ2-2, with D unclear. Trimming took 1 base from V and 7 from J, leaving 10 bases between them. Germline assignment: CDR1 LNHNV and CDR2 YYDKDF (reference sequence). The CDR3 length is 14 residues. CDR3 loop: CATSRGVGFGELFF. The CDR3 bases are TGTGCCACCAGCAGAGGGGTGGGATTCGGGGAGCTGTTTTTT.

There are a few counts of this clone. The CDR3 DNA is TGCGCCAGCGGTCGACAGGGGATGAACACTGAAGCTTTCTTT. Protein: CASGRQGMNTEAFF. The chain couples TRBV5-1 to TRBJ1-1; TRBD1 matches 8 bases. In germline, CDR1 is SGHRS, CDR2 YFSETQ. This CDR3 comprises 14 residues. Losses at the gene ends were 7 bases for V and 0 bases for J; bases not matched to a gene: 5.

This clone has more than one count but fewer than ten. This sequence joins TRBV15 and TRBJ2-1; 8 bases line up with TRBD2. Looked up from germline, CDR1 is LNHNV and CDR2 is YYDKDF (reference sequence). With 3 bases clipped from V and 2 bases from J, the junction kept 3 bases outside the gene matches. This CDR3 contains 15 residues. The CDR3 reads CATSSPGLAYNEQFF. In DNA, the CDR3 is TGTGCCACCAGCAGCCCGGGACTAGCCTACAATGAGCAGTTCTTC.

This chain links TRBV10-2 with TRBJ2-1; maybe TRBD2 (6 bases). This CDR3 is 12 amino acids long. The germline V gene has CDR1 WSHSY and CDR2 SAAADI. The ends were cut back, 6 bases at V and 14 bases at J, with 17 bases in the middle. The CDR3 spells CASSLRRDGKFF. CDR3 nucleotide sequence: TGCGCCAGCAGCTTGCGGAGGGACGGGAAGTTCTTC.

In its sample, this clone was seen a few times. The rearrangement links TRBV19 to TRBJ1-1; no clear D gene. Germline CDR1 is LNHDA and CDR2 is SQIVND (reference sequence). The length of the CDR3 is 16 residues. V was trimmed by 0 bases and J by 3 bases, leaving 14 bases between them. The CDR3 DNA is TGTGCCAGTAGTATAGATAGGAGGGAAGTGGACACTGAAGCTTTCTTT. It specifies CASSIDRREVDTEAFF.

This clone was observed a handful of times. The rearrangement uses TRBV11-3 and TRBJ2-5; D might be TRBD1 or TRBD2, each matching 5 bases. The germline V and J ends were trimmed by 5 bases and 2 bases, with 12 bases remaining between them. The CDR3 is 14 residues long. Per the germline V gene, CDR1 is SGHNT and CDR2 is YENEEA. CDR3 DNA: TGTGCCAGCAGCGGAACAGGACTGCAAGAGACCCAGTACTTC. Protein: CASSGTGLQETQYF. Filled out from reference TRBV11-3 and TRBJ2-5, the complete variable domain reads EAGVVQSPRYKIIEKKQPVAFWCNPISGHNTLYWYLQNLGQGPELLIRYENEEAVDDSQLPKDRFSAERLKGVDSTLKIQPAELGDSAVYLCASSGTGLQETQYFGPGTRLLVL.